This T cell receptor beta chain was sequenced for a study of T cells in tuberculosis. TCR-alpha and TCR-beta chains were sequenced unpaired. Some clones are missing from TCRdb's copy, which holds only in-frame ones; the method was immunoSEQ multiplex PCR. The sample lists approximately 59,000 clones; around 81% were seen once. After thawing and overnight rest, PBMC were stained with GMM-loaded CD1B tetramer, viability dye and anti-CD3 for sorting. The CD1B tetramers carried C32 glucose monomycolate purified from Rhodococcus equi. CD14-expressing monocytes were removed from PBMC before cryopreservation and sorting. Each donor contributed approximately 93,000 sorted tetramer-negative cells. V was pared by 3 bases and J by 4 bases, with 6 bases of the junction left unmatched. The CDR3 is made up of 14 amino acids. Germline assignment: CDR1 SGHRS and CDR2 YFSETQ.

Material: CD1b-GMM tetramer-negative cells sorted from PBMCs. The clonotype originates from an adult woman with latent tuberculosis. The genes are TRBV5-1 and TRBJ1-1; 7 positions agree with TRBD1. CDR3 sequence: CASSSSGQTTEAFF. In DNA, the CDR3 is TGCGCCAGCAGCTCATCGGGACAGACCACTGAAGCTTTCTTT.